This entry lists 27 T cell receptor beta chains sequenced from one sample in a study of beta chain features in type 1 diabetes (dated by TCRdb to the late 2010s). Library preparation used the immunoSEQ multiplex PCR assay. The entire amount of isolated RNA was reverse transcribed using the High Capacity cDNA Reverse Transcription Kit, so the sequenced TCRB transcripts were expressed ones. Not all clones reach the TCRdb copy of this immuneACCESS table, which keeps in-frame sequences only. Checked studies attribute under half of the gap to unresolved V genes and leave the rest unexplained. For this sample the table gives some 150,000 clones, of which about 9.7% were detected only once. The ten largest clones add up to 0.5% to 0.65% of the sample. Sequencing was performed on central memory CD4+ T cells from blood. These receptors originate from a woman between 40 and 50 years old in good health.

In DNA, the CDR3 is TGTGCCAGCACCCTTTCCCGGCGGTTGAATGAGCAGTTCTTC. This gives the protein CASTLSRRLNEQFF. This chain connects TRBV5-4 to TRBJ2-1; no firm D call. V lost 6 bases and J 7 bases, leaving 17 bases between the germline ends. Germline assignment: CDR1 SGHNT and CDR2 YYREEE (reference sequence). This CDR3 has 14 amino acids.

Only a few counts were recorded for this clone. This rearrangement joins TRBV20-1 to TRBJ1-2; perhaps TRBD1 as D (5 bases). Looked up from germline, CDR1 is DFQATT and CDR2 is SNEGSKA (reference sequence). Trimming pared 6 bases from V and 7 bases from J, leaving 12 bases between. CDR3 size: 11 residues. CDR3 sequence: CSASTEIGYTF. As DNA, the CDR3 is TGCAGTGCCTCGACAGAGATTGGCTACACCTTC.

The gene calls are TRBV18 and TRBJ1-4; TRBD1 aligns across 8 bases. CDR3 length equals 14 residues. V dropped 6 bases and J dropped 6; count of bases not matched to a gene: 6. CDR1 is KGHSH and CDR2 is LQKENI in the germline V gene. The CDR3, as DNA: TGTGCCAGCTCTCCCGGGACAGGTCATGAAAAACTGTTTTTT. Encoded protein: CASSPGTGHEKLFF.

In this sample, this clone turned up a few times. The CDR3, as DNA: TGTGCCAGCAGCGCTCCCAGGGGCCTATATAATTCACCCCTCCACTTT. Protein product: CASSAPRGLYNSPLHF. This chain joins TRBV9 and TRBJ1-6; D perhaps matches TRBD1 (6 bases). Germline CDR1 is SGDLS and CDR2 is YYNGEE. V was shortened by 3 bases and J by 4 bases, with 14 bases between the two germline ends. The CDR3 covers 16 residues.

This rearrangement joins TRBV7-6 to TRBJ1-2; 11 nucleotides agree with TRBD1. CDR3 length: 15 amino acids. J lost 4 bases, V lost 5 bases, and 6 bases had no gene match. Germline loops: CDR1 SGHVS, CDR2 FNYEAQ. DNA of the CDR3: TGTGCCAGCAGCCCTGGGGACAGGGGGGTCTATGGCTACACCTTC. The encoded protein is CASSPGDRGVYGYTF.

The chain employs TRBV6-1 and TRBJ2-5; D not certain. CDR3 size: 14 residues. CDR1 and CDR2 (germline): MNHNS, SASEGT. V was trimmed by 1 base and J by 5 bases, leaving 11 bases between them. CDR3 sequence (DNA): TGTGCCAGCAGTGAAGTGAATAGCTGGGAGACCCAGTACTTC. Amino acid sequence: CASSEVNSWETQYF.

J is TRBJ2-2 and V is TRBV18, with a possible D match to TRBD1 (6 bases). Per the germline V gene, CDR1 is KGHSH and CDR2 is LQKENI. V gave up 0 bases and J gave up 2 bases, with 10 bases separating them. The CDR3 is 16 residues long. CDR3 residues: CASSPPGQHNTGELFF. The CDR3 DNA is TGTGCCAGCTCACCACCTGGACAGCATAACACCGGGGAGCTGTTTTTT.

The DNA of the CDR3 is TGTGCCAGCAGCCAAGACCCCGGGGGAGGAGAGACCCAGTACTTC. This sequence encodes CASSQDPGGGETQYF. The genes are TRBV4-2 and TRBJ2-5, with TRBD2 as a possible D gene (6 bases). Between the trimmed V and J ends, which lost 0 bases and 4 bases, there was a span of 12 bases. This CDR3 is 15 amino acids long. Per the germline V gene, CDR1 is LGHNA and CDR2 is YNFKEQ.

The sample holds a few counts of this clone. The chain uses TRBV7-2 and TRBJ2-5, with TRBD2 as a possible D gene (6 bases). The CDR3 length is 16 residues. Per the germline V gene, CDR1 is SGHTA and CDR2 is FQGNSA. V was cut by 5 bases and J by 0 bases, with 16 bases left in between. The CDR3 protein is CASSNPSGRYQETQYF. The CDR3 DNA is TGTGCCAGCAGCAATCCCTCGGGGAGGTACCAAGAGACCCAGTACTTC.

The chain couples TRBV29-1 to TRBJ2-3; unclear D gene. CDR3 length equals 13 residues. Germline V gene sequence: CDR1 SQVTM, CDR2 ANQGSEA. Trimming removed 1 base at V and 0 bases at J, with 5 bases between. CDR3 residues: CSVEVGSTDTQYF. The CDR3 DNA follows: TGCAGCGTTGAAGTCGGGAGCACAGATACGCAGTATTTT.

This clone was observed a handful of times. CDR3 bases: TGTGCCAGCAGCTCTTCAGGGGCCTACGAGCAGTACTTC. Translation gives CASSSSGAYEQYF. The V gene is TRBV11-2, the J gene TRBJ2-7; possibly TRBD1 for D (6 bases). Per germline, CDR1 SGHAT and CDR2 FQNNGV. V lost 4 bases to trimming and J lost 2 bases, with 9 bases between them. This CDR3 has 13 amino acids.

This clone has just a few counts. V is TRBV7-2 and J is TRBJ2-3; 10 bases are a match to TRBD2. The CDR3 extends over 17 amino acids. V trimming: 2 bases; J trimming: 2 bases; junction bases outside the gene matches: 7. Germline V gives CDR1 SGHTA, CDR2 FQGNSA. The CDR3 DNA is TGTGCCAGCAGCTTATTCTTAGCGGGGGGTATCACAGATACGCAGTATTTT. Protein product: CASSLFLAGGITDTQYF.

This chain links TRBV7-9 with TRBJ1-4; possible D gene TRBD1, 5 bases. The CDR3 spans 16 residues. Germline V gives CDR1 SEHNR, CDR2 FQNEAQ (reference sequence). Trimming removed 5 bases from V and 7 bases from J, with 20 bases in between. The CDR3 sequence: CASSPAGLGGTEKLFF. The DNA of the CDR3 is TGTGCCAGCAGCCCGGCGGGGCTGGGGGGGACTGAAAAACTGTTTTTT.

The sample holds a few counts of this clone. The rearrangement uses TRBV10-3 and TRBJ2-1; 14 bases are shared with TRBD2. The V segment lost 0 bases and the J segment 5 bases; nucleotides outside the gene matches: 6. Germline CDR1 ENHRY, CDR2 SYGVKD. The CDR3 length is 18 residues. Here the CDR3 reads CAISESKGLAGGHNEQFF. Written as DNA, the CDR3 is TGTGCCATCAGTGAGTCGAAAGGACTAGCGGGGGGACACAATGAGCAGTTCTTC.

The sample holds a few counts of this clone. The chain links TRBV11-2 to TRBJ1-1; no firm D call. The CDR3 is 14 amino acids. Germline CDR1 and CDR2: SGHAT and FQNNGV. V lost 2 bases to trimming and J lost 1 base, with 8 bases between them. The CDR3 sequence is CASSLSRANTEAFF. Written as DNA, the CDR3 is TGTGCCAGCAGCTTATCGAGAGCGAACACTGAAGCTTTCTTT. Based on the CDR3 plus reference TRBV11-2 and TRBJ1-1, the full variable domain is EAGVAQSPRYKIIEKRQSVAFWCNPISGHATLYWYQQILGQGPKLLIQFQNNGVVDDSQLPKDRFSAERLKGVDSTLKIQPAKLEDSAVYLCASSLSRANTEAFFGQGTRLTVV.

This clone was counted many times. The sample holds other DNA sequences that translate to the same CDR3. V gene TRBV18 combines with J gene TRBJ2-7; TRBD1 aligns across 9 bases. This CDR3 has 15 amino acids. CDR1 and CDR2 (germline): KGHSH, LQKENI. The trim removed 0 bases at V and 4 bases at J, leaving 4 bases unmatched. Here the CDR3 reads CASSPPGQGLYEQYF. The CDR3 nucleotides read TGTGCCAGCTCACCACCGGGACAGGGTCTATACGAGCAGTACTTC.

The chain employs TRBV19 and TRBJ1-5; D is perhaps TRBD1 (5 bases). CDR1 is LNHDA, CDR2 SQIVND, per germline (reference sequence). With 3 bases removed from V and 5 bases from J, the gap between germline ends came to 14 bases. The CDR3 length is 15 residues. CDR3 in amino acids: CASSIGRAKYQPQHF. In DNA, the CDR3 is TGTGCCAGTAGTATCGGCAGGGCGAAATATCAGCCCCAGCATTTT.

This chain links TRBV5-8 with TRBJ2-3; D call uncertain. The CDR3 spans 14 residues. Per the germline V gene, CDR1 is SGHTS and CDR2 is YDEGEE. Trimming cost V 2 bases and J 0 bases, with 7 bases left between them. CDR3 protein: CASSLRSSTDTQYF. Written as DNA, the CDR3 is TGTGCCAGCAGCTTACGGTCTAGCACAGATACGCAGTATTTT.

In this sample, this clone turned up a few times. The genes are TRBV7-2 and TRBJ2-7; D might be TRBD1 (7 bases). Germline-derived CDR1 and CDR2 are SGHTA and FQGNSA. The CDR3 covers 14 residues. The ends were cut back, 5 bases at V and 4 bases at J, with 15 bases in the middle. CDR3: CASSPGGTPYEQYF. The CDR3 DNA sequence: TGTGCCAGCAGCCCAGGGGGGACCCCTTACGAGCAGTACTTC. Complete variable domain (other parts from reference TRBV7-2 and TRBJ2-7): GAGVSQSPSNKVTEKGKDVELRCDPISGHTALYWYRQSLGQGLEFLIYFQGNSAPDKSGLPSDRFSAERTGGSVSTLTIQRTQQEDSAVYLCASSPGGTPYEQYFGPGTRLTVT.

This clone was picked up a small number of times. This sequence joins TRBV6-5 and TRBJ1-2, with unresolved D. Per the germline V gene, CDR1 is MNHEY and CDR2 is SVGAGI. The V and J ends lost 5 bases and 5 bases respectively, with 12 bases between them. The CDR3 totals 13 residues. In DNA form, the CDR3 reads TGTGCCAGCAGTGATTTGGCGGCATATGGCTACACCTTC. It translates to CASSDLAAYGYTF.

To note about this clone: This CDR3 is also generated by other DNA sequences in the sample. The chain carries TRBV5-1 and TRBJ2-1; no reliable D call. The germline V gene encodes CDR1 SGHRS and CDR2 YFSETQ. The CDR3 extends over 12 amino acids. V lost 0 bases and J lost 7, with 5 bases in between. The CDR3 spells CASSLGENEQFF. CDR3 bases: TGCGCCAGCAGCTTGGGAGAGAATGAGCAGTTCTTC. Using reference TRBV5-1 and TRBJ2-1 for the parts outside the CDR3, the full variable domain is KAGVTQTPRYLIKTRGQQVTLSCSPISGHRSVSWYQQTPGQGLQFLFEYFSETQRNKGNFPGRFSGRQFSNSRSEMNVSTLELGDSALYLCASSLGENEQFFGPGTRLTVL.

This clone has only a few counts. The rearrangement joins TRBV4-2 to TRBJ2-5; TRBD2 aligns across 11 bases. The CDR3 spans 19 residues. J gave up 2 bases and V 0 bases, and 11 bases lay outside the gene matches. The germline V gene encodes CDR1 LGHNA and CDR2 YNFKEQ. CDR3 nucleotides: TGTGCCAGCAGCCAAGATAGTCTTTGGGCTAGCGGGGGGCAAGAGACCCAGTACTTC. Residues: CASSQDSLWASGGQETQYF.

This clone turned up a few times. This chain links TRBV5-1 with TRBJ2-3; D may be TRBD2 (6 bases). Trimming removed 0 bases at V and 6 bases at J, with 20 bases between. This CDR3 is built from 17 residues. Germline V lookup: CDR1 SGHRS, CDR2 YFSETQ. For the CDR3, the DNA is TGCGCCAGCAGCTTGGGGGACCCGGGACTCCCCCCGGATACGCAGTATTTT. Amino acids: CASSLGDPGLPPDTQYF.

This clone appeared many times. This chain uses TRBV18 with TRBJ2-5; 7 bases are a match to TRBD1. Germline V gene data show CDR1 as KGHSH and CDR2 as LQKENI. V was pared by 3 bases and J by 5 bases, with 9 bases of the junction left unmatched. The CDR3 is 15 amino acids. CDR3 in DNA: TGTGCCAGCTCACCGAGGAGACAGGGCCAGGAGACCCAGTACTTC. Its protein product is CASSPRRQGQETQYF.

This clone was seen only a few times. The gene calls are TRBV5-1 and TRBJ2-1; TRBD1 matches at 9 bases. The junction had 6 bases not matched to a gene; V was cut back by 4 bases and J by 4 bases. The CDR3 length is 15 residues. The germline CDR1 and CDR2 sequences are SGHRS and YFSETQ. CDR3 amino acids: CASSRDRGSYNEQFF. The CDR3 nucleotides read TGCGCCAGCAGCCGCGACAGGGGGTCGTACAATGAGCAGTTCTTC.

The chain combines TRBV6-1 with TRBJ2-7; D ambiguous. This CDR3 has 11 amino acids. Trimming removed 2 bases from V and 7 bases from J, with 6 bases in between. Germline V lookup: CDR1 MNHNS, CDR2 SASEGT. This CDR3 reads CASSEPEEQYF. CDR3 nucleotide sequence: TGTGCCAGCAGTGAACCGGAGGAGCAGTACTTC.

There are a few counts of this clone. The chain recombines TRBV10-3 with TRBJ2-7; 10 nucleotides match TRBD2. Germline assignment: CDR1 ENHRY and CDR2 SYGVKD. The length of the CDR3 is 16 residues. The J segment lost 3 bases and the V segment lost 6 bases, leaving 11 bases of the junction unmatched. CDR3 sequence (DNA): TGTGCCATCAGGGAGCCTAGCGGGGGAATCGACTACGAGCAGTACTTC. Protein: CAIREPSGGIDYEQYF.